This passage covers 12 T cell receptor beta chains from one sample sequenced in a study of blood T cell repertoires in COVID-19. The protocol was immunoSEQ multiplex PCR, while the TCRdb copy is restricted to in-frame clones and leaves out a portion. Of about 150,000 clones listed, over 70% are singletons. The sequenced sample was peripheral blood. These receptors were obtained from a man in his fifties or sixties with acute or convalescent COVID-19.

This chain connects TRBV10-3 to TRBJ2-1; TRBD2 is a possible D gene (5 bases). The V end was cut by 2 bases, the J end by 0 bases, with 17 bases between. The CDR3 spans 18 residues. CDR1 is ENHRY and CDR2 is SYGVKD in the germline V gene. In nucleotides, the CDR3 is TGTGCCATCAGTGAGACACAGACGCTAGGGAGCTCCTACAATGAGCAGTTCTTC. This gives the protein CAISETQTLGSSYNEQFF.

For this clone: The junction does not match germline at one end; this may be a read error. The J gene is TRBJ2-3, the V gene TRBV3-1 (or the pseudogene TRBV3-2); 13 positions agree with TRBD2. Germline V CDR1 and CDR2: LGHDT, YNNKEL (reference sequence). This CDR3 contains 18 residues. The chain's CDR3 is CASRQTLGLAGVTDTQYF. In nucleotides, the CDR3 is TGTGCCAGCCGCCAGACTTTAGGACTAGCGGGAGTAACAGATACGCAGTATTTT.

The chain employs TRBV28 and TRBJ1-2; 7 positions match TRBD1. The germline CDR1 and CDR2 sequences are MDHEN and SYDVKM. V shed 5 bases, J shed 5 bases, and the junction held 2 bases outside the gene matches. This CDR3 has 12 amino acids. For the CDR3, the DNA is TGTGCCAGCAGTCAGACAGGGTATGGCTACACCTTC. Its translation: CASSQTGYGYTF.

The rearrangement joins TRBV5-4 to TRBJ2-6; 12 nucleotides align to TRBD1. The V gene's germline CDR1 is SGHNT and CDR2 YYREEE (reference sequence). This CDR3 region has 18 residues. V trimming: 2 bases; J trimming: 3 bases; junction bases outside the gene matches: 6. In DNA form, the CDR3 reads TGTGCCAGCAGCTTCCCGGGACAGGGGGCGATTGGGGCCAACGTCCTGACTTTC. Encoded protein: CASSFPGQGAIGANVLTF.

The V gene is TRBV5-4, the J gene TRBJ2-1, with D possibly TRBD2 on 6 matching bases. The CDR3 is 15 amino acids. V was cut by 0 bases and J by 3 bases, with 10 bases left in between. Germline CDR1 is SGHNT and CDR2 is YYREEE (reference sequence). Written as DNA, the CDR3 is TGTGCCAGCAGCTTGGGAGCGGGCCACTACAATGAGCAGTTCTTC. As protein: CASSLGAGHYNEQFF.

This sequence joins TRBV5-4 and TRBJ1-4; D is ambiguous. Germline loops: CDR1 SGHNT, CDR2 YYREEE (reference sequence). CDR3 length: 16 amino acids. The ends were cut back, 4 bases at V and 5 bases at J, with 18 bases in the middle. This CDR3 reads CASSRKPANANEKLFF. CDR3 DNA sequence: TGTGCCAGCAGCCGCAAACCCGCGAACGCAAATGAAAAACTGTTTTTT.

The CDR3 DNA reads TGTGCCAGCAGTTTATTTGGGGCCACTGAAGCTTTCTTT. It yields the protein CASSLFGATEAFF. The V gene is TRBV12-3 or TRBV12-4, the J gene TRBJ1-1; tentatively, D is TRBD1 (5 bases). This CDR3 comprises 13 residues. Trimming left V 2 bases short and J 4 bases short, with 8 bases between.

The rearrangement links TRBV28 to TRBJ2-3, with D hard to call. Germline values: CDR1 MDHEN, CDR2 SYDVKM. Trimming removed 6 bases at V and 10 bases at J, with 23 bases between. This CDR3 is 15 amino acids long. The CDR3 nucleotides are TGTGCCAGCAGCCTACTGTACCAGACTTCGCGGCCGCAGTATTTT. Amino acids: CASSLLYQTSRPQYF.

This clone was seen a few times. This chain uses TRBV7-6 with TRBJ2-1, with 9 bases that match TRBD2. The CDR3 is made up of 16 amino acids. CDR1 is SGHVS and CDR2 is FNYEAQ in the germline V gene. With V trimmed by 2 bases and J by 2 bases, 4 bases remained unmatched. In DNA form, the CDR3 reads TGTGCCAGCAGCTTAATGACTAGCGGAACCTACAATGAGCAGTTCTTC. Its protein is CASSLMTSGTYNEQFF.

This clone was detected only a few times. The chain couples TRBV19 to TRBJ1-1, with TRBD1 identical over 8 bases. Germline V gene data show CDR1 as LNHDA and CDR2 as SQIVND (reference sequence). V dropped 4 bases and J dropped 1; count of bases not matched to a gene: 5. The CDR3 runs 15 residues. The CDR3 region is CASSKGQGWNTEAFF. CDR3 nucleotide sequence: TGTGCCAGTAGTAAAGGACAGGGTTGGAACACTGAAGCTTTCTTT.

The rearrangement joins TRBV28 to TRBJ2-2; 8 positions agree with TRBD1. V gave up 5 bases and J gave up 7 bases; unmatched junction bases: 9. The germline V gene encodes CDR1 MDHEN and CDR2 SYDVKM. The CDR3 extends over 15 amino acids. The CDR3 bases are TGTGCCAGCAGTCGGACAGGGTTTGATGTCGGGGAGCTGTTTTTT. Its translation: CASSRTGFDVGELFF.

The rearrangement uses TRBV7-2 and TRBJ2-3, with a possible D match to TRBD1 (6 bases). Germline CDR1 SGHTA, CDR2 FQGNSA. V dropped 1 base and J dropped 2 bases, with 10 bases sitting between them. This CDR3 has 15 amino acids. For the CDR3, the DNA is TGTGCCAGCAGCTTAGTAACAGGGACCACAGATACGCAGTATTTT. It codes for CASSLVTGTTDTQYF.